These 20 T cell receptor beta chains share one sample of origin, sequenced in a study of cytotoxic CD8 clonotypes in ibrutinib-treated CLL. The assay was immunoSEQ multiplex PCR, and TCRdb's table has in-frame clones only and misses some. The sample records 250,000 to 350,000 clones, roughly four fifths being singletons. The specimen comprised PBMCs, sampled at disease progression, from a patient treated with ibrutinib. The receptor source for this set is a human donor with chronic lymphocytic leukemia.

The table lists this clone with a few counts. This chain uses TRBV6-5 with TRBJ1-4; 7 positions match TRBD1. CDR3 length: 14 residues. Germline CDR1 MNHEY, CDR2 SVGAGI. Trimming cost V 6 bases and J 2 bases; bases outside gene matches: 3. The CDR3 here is CASRRDSTNEKLFF. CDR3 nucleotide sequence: TGTGCCAGCAGACGGGACAGTACTAATGAAAAACTGTTTTTT.

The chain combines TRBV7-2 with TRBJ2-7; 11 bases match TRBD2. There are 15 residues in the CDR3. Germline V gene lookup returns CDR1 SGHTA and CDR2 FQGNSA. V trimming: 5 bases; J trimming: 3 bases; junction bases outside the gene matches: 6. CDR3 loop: CASSRAGTSGYEQYF. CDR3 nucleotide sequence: TGTGCCAGCAGCAGAGCGGGGACTAGCGGCTACGAGCAGTACTTC.

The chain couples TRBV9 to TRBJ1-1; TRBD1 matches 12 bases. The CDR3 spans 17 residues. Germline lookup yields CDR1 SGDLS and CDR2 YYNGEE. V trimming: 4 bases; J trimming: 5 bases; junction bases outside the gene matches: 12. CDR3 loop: CASSPRLMGQGATEAFF. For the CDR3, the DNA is TGTGCCAGCAGCCCTAGGTTGATGGGACAGGGGGCGACTGAAGCTTTCTTT.

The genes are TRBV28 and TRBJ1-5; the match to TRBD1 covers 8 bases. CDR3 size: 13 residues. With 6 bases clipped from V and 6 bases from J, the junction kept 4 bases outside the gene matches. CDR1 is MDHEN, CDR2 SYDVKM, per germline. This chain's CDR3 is CASSPDRGQPQHF. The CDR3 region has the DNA TGTGCCAGCAGCCCAGACAGGGGTCAGCCCCAGCATTTT.

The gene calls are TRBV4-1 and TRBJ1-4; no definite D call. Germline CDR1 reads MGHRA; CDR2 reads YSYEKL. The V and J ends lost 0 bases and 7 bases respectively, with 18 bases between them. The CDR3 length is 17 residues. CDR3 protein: CASSQEEWRVRGEKLFF. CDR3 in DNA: TGCGCCAGCAGCCAAGAAGAATGGAGGGTTCGGGGTGAAAAACTGTTTTTT.

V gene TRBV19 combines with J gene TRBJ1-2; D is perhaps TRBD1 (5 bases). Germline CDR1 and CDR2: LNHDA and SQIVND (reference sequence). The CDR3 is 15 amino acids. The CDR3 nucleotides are TGTGCTTCTAAGGGGCGCGGAAGAGCTAACTATGGCTACACCTTC. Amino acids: CASKGRGRANYGYTF.

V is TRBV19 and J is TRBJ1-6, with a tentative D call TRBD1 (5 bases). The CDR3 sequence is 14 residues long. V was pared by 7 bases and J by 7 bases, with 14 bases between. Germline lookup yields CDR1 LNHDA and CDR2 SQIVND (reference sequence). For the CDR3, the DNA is TGTGCCAGTACCTCAGGGCCGTTGAATTCACCCCTCCACTTT. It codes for CASTSGPLNSPLHF.

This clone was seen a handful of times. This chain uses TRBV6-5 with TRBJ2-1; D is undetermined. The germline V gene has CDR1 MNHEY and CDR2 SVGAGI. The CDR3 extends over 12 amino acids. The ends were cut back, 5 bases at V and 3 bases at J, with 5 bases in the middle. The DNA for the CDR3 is TGTGCCAGCAGTCCGGACTACAATGAGCAGTTCTTC. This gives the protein CASSPDYNEQFF.

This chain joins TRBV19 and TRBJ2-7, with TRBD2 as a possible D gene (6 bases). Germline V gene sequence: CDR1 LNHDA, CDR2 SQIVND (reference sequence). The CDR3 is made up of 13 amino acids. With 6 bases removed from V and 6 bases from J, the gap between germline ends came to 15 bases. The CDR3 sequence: CASRGLRGTEQYF. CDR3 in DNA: TGTGCCAGTAGGGGACTCCGGGGAACCGAGCAGTACTTC.

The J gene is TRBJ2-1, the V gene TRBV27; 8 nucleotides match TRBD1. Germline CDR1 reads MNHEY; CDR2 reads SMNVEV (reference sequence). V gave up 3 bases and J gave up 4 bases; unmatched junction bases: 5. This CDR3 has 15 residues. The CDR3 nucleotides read TGTGCCAGCAGTTTGGGACAGGAATTTTACAATGAGCAGTTCTTC. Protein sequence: CASSLGQEFYNEQFF.

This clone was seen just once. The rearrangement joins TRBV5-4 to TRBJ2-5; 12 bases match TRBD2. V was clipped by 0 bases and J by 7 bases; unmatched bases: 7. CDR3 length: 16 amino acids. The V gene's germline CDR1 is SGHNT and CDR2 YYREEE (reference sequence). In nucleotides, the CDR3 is TGTGCCAGCAGCTTGGGACTAGCGGGGGTATTAGGGACCCAGTACTTC. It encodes CASSLGLAGVLGTQYF.

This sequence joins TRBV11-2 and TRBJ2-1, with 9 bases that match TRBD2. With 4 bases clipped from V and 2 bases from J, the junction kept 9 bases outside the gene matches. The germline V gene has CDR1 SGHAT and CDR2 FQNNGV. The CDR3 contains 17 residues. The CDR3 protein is CASSSVAGLAPYNEQFF. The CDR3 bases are TGTGCCAGCAGCTCGGTGGCCGGACTAGCGCCCTACAATGAGCAGTTCTTC. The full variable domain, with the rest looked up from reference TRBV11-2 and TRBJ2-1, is EAGVAQSPRYKIIEKRQSVAFWCNPISGHATLYWYQQILGQGPKLLIQFQNNGVVDDSQLPKDRFSAERLKGVDSTLKIQPAKLEDSAVYLCASSSVAGLAPYNEQFFGPGTRLTVL.

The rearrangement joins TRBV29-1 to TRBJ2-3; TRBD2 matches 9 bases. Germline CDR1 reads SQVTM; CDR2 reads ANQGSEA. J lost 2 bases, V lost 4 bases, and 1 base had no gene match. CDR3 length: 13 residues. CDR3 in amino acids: CSVGGRVTDTQYF. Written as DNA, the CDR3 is TGCAGCGTTGGCGGGAGGGTCACAGATACGCAGTATTTT.

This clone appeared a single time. The CDR3 nucleotides are TGCGCCAGCCGCTTGATTGGGGAGACCCAGTACTTC. Translation gives CASRLIGETQYF. V and J are TRBV10-2 and TRBJ2-5; D is unclear. V was cut by 8 bases and J by 5 bases, with 12 bases left in between. The CDR3 covers 12 residues. The germline gives CDR1 WSHSY, CDR2 SAAADI.

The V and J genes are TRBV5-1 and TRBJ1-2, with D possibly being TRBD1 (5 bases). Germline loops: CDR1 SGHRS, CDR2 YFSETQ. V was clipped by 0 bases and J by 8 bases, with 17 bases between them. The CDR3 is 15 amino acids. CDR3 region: CASSLEIGARGGYTF. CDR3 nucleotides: TGCGCCAGCAGCTTGGAGATAGGGGCTCGGGGAGGCTACACCTTC.

The chain's CDR3 is CASRIYSYGYTF. Written as DNA, the CDR3 is TGTGCCAGCAGAATATACAGCTATGGCTACACCTTC. This chain links TRBV2 with TRBJ1-2; D is undetermined. V was pared by 6 bases and J by 4 bases, with 9 bases between. The germline V gene has CDR1 SNHLY and CDR2 FYNNEI. CDR3 size: 12 residues.

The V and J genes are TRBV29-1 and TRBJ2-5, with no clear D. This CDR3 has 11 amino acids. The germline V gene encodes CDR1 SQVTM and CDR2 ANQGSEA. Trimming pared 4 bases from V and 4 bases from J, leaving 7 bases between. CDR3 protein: CSVVSPETQYF. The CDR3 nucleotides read TGCAGCGTTGTTTCCCCAGAGACCCAGTACTTC. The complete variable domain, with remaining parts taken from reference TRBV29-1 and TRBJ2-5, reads SAVISQKPSRDICQRGTSLTIQCQVDSQVTMMFWYRQQPGQSLTLIATANQGSEATYESGFVIDKFPISRPNLTFSTLTVSNMSPEDSSIYLCSVVSPETQYFGPGTRLLVL.

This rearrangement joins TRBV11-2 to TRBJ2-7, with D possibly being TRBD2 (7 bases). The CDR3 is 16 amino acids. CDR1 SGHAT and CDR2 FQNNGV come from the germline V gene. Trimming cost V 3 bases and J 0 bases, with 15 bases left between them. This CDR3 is CASSFPSGGYSYEQYF. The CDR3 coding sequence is TGTGCCAGCAGCTTCCCCTCGGGGGGCTACTCCTACGAGCAGTACTTC. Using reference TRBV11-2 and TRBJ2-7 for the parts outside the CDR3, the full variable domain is EAGVAQSPRYKIIEKRQSVAFWCNPISGHATLYWYQQILGQGPKLLIQFQNNGVVDDSQLPKDRFSAERLKGVDSTLKIQPAKLEDSAVYLCASSFPSGGYSYEQYFGPGTRLTVT.

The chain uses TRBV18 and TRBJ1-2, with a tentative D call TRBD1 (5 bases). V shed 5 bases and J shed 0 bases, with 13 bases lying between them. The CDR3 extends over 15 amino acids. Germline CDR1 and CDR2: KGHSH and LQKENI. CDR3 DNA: TGTGCCAGCTCAGACCCAGGGCCGGCTAACTATGGCTACACCTTC. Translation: CASSDPGPANYGYTF.

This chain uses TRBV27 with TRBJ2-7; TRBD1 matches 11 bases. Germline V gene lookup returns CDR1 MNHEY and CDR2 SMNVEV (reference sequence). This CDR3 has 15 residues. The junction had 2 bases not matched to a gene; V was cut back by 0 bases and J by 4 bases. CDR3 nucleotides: TGTGCCAGCAGTTTATCGGGGGACAGGGGGTACGAGCAGTACTTC. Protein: CASSLSGDRGYEQYF.